The 18 T cell receptor beta chains presented below share a single source sample, sequenced in a study of blood T cell repertoires in COVID-19. Clones were sequenced by immunoSEQ multiplex PCR, and TCRdb holds only the in-frame ones, with some missing. The sample holds 90,000 to 120,000 clones, approximately 90% seen once. The sample comprised peripheral blood. These receptors came from a woman aged 80 or over with acute or convalescent COVID-19.

The chain combines TRBV28 with TRBJ2-7, with 8 nucleotides matching TRBD1. Germline V gene sequence: CDR1 MDHEN, CDR2 SYDVKM. CDR3 length: 14 residues. V lost 5 bases to trimming and J lost 3 bases; unmatched junction nucleotides: 6. The CDR3 DNA reads TGTGCCAGCAGTCGACAGGGGTTTCTCTACGAGCAGTACTTC. Encoded protein: CASSRQGFLYEQYF.

This chain joins TRBV28 and TRBJ2-2; TRBD1 aligns across 7 bases. This CDR3 contains 14 residues. From germline, CDR1 is MDHEN and CDR2 SYDVKM. J lost 4 bases, V lost 7 bases, and 6 bases had no gene match. The DNA of the CDR3 is TGTGCCAGCATCCCGGGACAGCTCACCGGGGAGCTGTTTTTT. Translated: CASIPGQLTGELFF.

The V call is TRBV7-2, the J call TRBJ2-7; no reliable D call. This CDR3 spans 12 amino acids. Trimming shortened V by 5 bases and J by 0 bases, and 5 bases separated the two germline ends. Germline V CDR1 and CDR2: SGHTA, FQGNSA. As DNA, the CDR3 is TGTGCCAGCAGCCGACTCTCCTACGAGCAGTACTTC. Amino acid sequence: CASSRLSYEQYF.

This clone has just one count. The V call is TRBV3-1 (or the pseudogene TRBV3-2), the J call TRBJ2-5; 7 bases fit TRBD1. After removal of 2 bases from V and 5 bases from J, the junction contained 5 bases not matched to a gene. This CDR3 has 14 amino acids. CDR1 and CDR2 from the germline V gene are LGHDT and YNNKEL (reference sequence). This CDR3 reads CASSQNRGRETQYF. For the CDR3, the DNA is TGTGCCAGCAGCCAAAACAGGGGAAGGGAGACCCAGTACTTC.

The chain employs TRBV11-2 and TRBJ1-3; possible D gene TRBD1, 6 bases. Trimming stripped 2 bases from V and 1 base from J, with 9 bases between. In germline, CDR1 is SGHAT, CDR2 FQNNGV. This CDR3 has 15 residues. The CDR3 coding sequence is TGTGCCAGCAGCTTAACAGACAGGTCTGGAAACACCATATATTTT. This encodes CASSLTDRSGNTIYF.

The gene calls are TRBV4-1 and TRBJ2-7; 7 bases fit TRBD1. V was pared by 4 bases and J by 3 bases, with 9 bases of the junction left unmatched. This CDR3 region has 15 residues. Germline CDR1 MGHRA, CDR2 YSYEKL. CDR3 amino acids: CASSLNRGDGYEQYF. CDR3 in DNA: TGCGCCAGCAGCCTAAACAGGGGCGACGGCTACGAGCAGTACTTC.

V gene TRBV9 combines with J gene TRBJ2-6; a possible D gene is TRBD1 (5 bases). Trimming cost V 0 bases and J 0 bases, with 25 bases left between them. The CDR3 totals 22 residues. The germline V gene encodes CDR1 SGDLS and CDR2 YYNGEE. The CDR3: CASSVAPGQGLRLSSGANVLTF. CDR3 bases: TGTGCCAGCAGCGTAGCTCCTGGGCAGGGTCTCCGCCTTAGCTCTGGGGCCAACGTCCTGACTTTC.

This sequence joins TRBV9 and TRBJ2-2; 9 nucleotides align to TRBD1. J gave up 3 bases and V 2 bases, and 5 bases lay outside the gene matches. Germline loops: CDR1 SGDLS, CDR2 YYNGEE. CDR3 length equals 16 residues. Here the CDR3 DNA reads TGTGCCAGCAGCGTCGGGACAGGGCGGGACACCGGGGAGCTGTTTTTT. Translating gives CASSVGTGRDTGELFF. Combining the CDR3 with reference TRBV9 and TRBJ2-2 gives the whole variable domain DSGVTQTPKHLITATGQRVTLRCSPRSGDLSVYWYQQSLDQGLQFLIQYYNGEERAKGNILERFSAQQFPDLHSELNLSSLELGDSALYFCASSVGTGRDTGELFFGEGSRLTVL.

J is TRBJ2-7 and V is TRBV28, with no clear D. Germline-derived CDR1 and CDR2 are MDHEN and SYDVKM. The ends were cut back, 2 bases at V and 7 bases at J, with 15 bases in the middle. The CDR3 totals 14 residues. Here the CDR3 reads CASSLRQDGLEQYF. As DNA, the CDR3 is TGTGCCAGCAGTTTAAGGCAGGATGGCTTGGAGCAGTACTTC.

The chain is built from TRBV12-3 or TRBV12-4 and TRBJ1-1; D remains unclear. CDR3 size: 12 residues. Trimming shortened V by 3 bases and J by 4 bases, and 6 bases separated the two germline ends. CDR3 region: CASSLLATEAFF. As DNA, the CDR3 is TGTGCCAGCAGTTTGCTGGCCACTGAAGCTTTCTTT.

This CDR3 is CASSSPWTGSYEQYF. The CDR3 nucleotides are TGTGCCAGCAGTTCTCCCTGGACAGGGAGCTACGAGCAGTACTTC. The chain carries TRBV7-2 and TRBJ2-7; 8 bases are shared with TRBD1. The CDR3 runs to 15 residues. CDR1 and CDR2 (germline): SGHTA, FQGNSA. The junction had 10 bases not matched to a gene; V was cut back by 6 bases and J by 3 bases. Using reference TRBV7-2 and TRBJ2-7 for the parts outside the CDR3, the full variable domain is GAGVSQSPSNKVTEKGKDVELRCDPISGHTALYWYRQSLGQGLEFLIYFQGNSAPDKSGLPSDRFSAERTGGSVSTLTIQRTQQEDSAVYLCASSSPWTGSYEQYFGPGTRLTVT.

The chain employs TRBV28 and TRBJ1-4; 10 bases map to TRBD1. Germline V gene sequence: CDR1 MDHEN, CDR2 SYDVKM. V dropped 7 bases and J dropped 13; count of bases not matched to a gene: 12. This CDR3 region has 14 residues. The CDR3 protein is CASTLGDRGGGLFF. The CDR3 DNA is TGTGCCAGCACCTTAGGGGACAGGGGAGGCGGACTGTTTTTT.

The rearrangement uses TRBV19 and TRBJ1-2, with D hard to call. CDR1 is LNHDA and CDR2 is SQIVND in the germline V gene (reference sequence). The CDR3 covers 16 residues. Trimming cost V 4 bases and J 4 bases, with 19 bases left between them. CDR3 bases: TGTGCCAGTAGTAAATACACCCCCTCGGGTGTCTATGGCTACACCTTC. It codes for CASSKYTPSGVYGYTF.

This clone has just one count. This chain connects TRBV11-2 to TRBJ1-6; TRBD1 agrees at 9 bases. V lost 1 base, J lost 8 bases, and 3 bases stayed unmatched. Germline values: CDR1 SGHAT, CDR2 FQNNGV. The CDR3 is 15 amino acids. The CDR3 region has the DNA TGTGCCAGCAGCTTAGTTTGGACAGGGGATTCACCCCTCCACTTT. It is translated as CASSLVWTGDSPLHF. Filled out from reference TRBV11-2 and TRBJ1-6, the complete variable domain reads EAGVAQSPRYKIIEKRQSVAFWCNPISGHATLYWYQQILGQGPKLLIQFQNNGVVDDSQLPKDRFSAERLKGVDSTLKIQPAKLEDSAVYLCASSLVWTGDSPLHFGNGTRLTVT.

This chain links TRBV7-6 with TRBJ1-3; possibly TRBD1 for D (5 bases). CDR1 and CDR2 from the germline V gene are SGHVS and FNYEAQ. The CDR3 consists of 15 residues. The germline V and J ends were trimmed by 4 bases and 1 base, with 11 bases remaining between them. This CDR3 is CASSSGGSSGNTIYF. CDR3 coding DNA: TGTGCCAGCAGCTCGGGGGGATCGTCTGGAAACACCATATATTTT.

This sequence joins TRBV10-3 and TRBJ1-1; unclear D gene. The V end was cut by 2 bases, the J end by 2 bases, with 15 bases between. The length of the CDR3 is 16 residues. Germline V gene lookup returns CDR1 ENHRY and CDR2 SYGVKD. CDR3 in DNA: TGTGCCATCAGTGAGCCCGGGAGGCAGTTAAACACTGAAGCTTTCTTT. As protein: CAISEPGRQLNTEAFF.

The chain uses TRBV5-1 and TRBJ1-6; D possibly corresponds to TRBD1 (5 bases). CDR1 is SGHRS, CDR2 YFSETQ, per germline. V was pared by 6 bases and J by 8 bases, with 15 bases between. The CDR3 loop spans 14 amino acids. The CDR3 loop reads CASKPQGGDSPLHF. CDR3 nucleotides: TGCGCCAGCAAGCCGCAGGGTGGGGATTCACCCCTCCACTTT.

The chain has TRBV3-1 (or the pseudogene TRBV3-2) and TRBJ1-1; TRBD1 might be the D (5 bases). The germline CDR1 and CDR2 sequences are LGHDT and YNNKEL (reference sequence). Trimming removed 2 bases at V and 9 bases at J, with 16 bases between. The CDR3 is 14 amino acids. CDR3 in amino acids: CASSQSGTRQKAFF. Written as DNA, the CDR3 is TGTGCCAGCAGCCAAAGCGGGACGAGACAGAAAGCTTTCTTT.